The rows below give T cell receptor beta chains drawn from one sample of a study of CXCR3-negative and CXCR3-positive naive CD8 T cells. TCRdb reprocessed the 5' RACE reads and stores each CDR3 protein as one record, lacking DNA. Its table records over 55,000 distinct CDR3 sequences. The sequenced material came from memory CD8+ T cells from blood. All receptors derive from a human donor in good health. Some clones in this sample may be carry-over from other donors' samples. The CDR3 runs from the conserved cysteine through the conserved F or W. Some rows mark clone size as missing; the rest say once, few, many or name a class of expanded clone.

>TRBJ2-2|-|TRBV7-7
CASSPLRGGMVFF
>TRBJ1-4|-|TRBV29-1
CSVVQGADEKLFF
>TRBJ2-7|-|TRBV28
CASSLSPQGEFSEQYF
>TRBJ2-3|-|TRBV4-3
CASSQDFQGASTDTQYF
>TRBJ1-1|-|TRBV7-6
CASSLAGGPSNTEAFF
>TRBJ2-1|-|TRBV28
CASRYTSGIYNEQFF
>TRBJ2-7|-|TRBV29-1
CSVAVIGQGSYEQYF
>TRBJ2-7|-|TRBV28
CASRKTLPPGTGVYEQYF
>TRBJ2-1|-|TRBV5-6
CASSLGQSSYNEQFF
>TRBJ2-1|-|TRBV29-1
CSDISGAGLSEQFF
>TRBJ2-1|-|TRBV5-1
CASSLVWEGNNEQFF
>TRBJ2-3|-|TRBV20-1
CSARDGGAGSSTDTQYF
>TRBJ2-7|-|TRBV19
CASTPPGDSYEQYF
>TRBJ2-7|-|TRBV14
CASSQETALVYEQYF
>TRBJ1-2|-|TRBV9
CASSVNQGDHFYGYTF
>TRBJ1-2|medium-sized|TRBV25-1
CASSGNYGYTF
>TRBJ2-1|-|TRBV9
CASSVRSGGYNEQFF
>TRBJ2-1|-|TRBV28
CASSGDYPINEQFF
>TRBJ2-2|-|TRBV6-2/TRBV6-3
CASESEQLNTGELFF
>TRBJ2-7|-|TRBV7-8
CASSLGPGNEQYF
>TRBJ2-2|-|TRBV20-1
CSARGLAGTGELFF
>TRBJ2-7|-|TRBV6-9
CASSARLAGRDGYEQYF
>TRBJ1-6|-|TRBV28
CASSWEAGDSPLHF
>TRBJ2-7|-|TRBV29-1
CSGGDSTYEQYF
>TRBJ2-1|-|TRBV29-1
CSVRLAGYNEQFF
>TRBJ2-7|-|TRBV6-2/TRBV6-3
CASSTGQSSYEQYF